This passage covers 26 T cell receptor beta chains from one sample sequenced in a study of blood T cell repertoires in COVID-19. Libraries were prepared by immunoSEQ multiplex PCR; TCRdb keeps only in-frame clonotypes and omits some of them. The data show more than 60,000 clones, with about nine tenths seen just once and 20% to 25% held by the top ten. Material: peripheral blood. These receptors originate from a woman in her forties or fifties with active or convalescent COVID-19.

V gene TRBV18 combines with J gene TRBJ2-5, with TRBD2 as a possible D gene (7 bases). The CDR3 consists of 16 residues. Trimming pared 0 bases from V and 5 bases from J, leaving 16 bases between. The V gene's germline CDR1 is KGHSH and CDR2 LQKENI. CDR3 residues: CASSPPARGGEETQYF. CDR3 coding DNA: TGTGCCAGCTCACCACCGGCTCGAGGGGGGGAGGAGACCCAGTACTTC.

This chain connects TRBV9 to TRBJ1-2; TRBD1 matches 9 bases. Looked up from germline, CDR1 is SGDLS and CDR2 is YYNGEE. This CDR3 has 15 residues. Trimming removed 4 bases from V and 7 bases from J; junction bases left unmatched: 11. Here the CDR3 DNA reads TGTGCCAGCAGCCCTCACGTGACAGGGGGTGCTGGCTACACCTTC. Translation: CASSPHVTGGAGYTF. Full variable domain (rest looked up from reference TRBV9 and TRBJ1-2): DSGVTQTPKHLITATGQRVTLRCSPRSGDLSVYWYQQSLDQGLQFLIQYYNGEERAKGNILERFSAQQFPDLHSELNLSSLELGDSALYFCASSPHVTGGAGYTFGSGTRLTVV.

The rearrangement uses TRBV5-1 and TRBJ2-1; a possible D gene is TRBD2 (6 bases). CDR3 length equals 16 residues. V lost 0 bases to trimming and J lost 5 bases, with 15 bases between them. Germline CDR1 reads SGHRS; CDR2 reads YFSETQ. CDR3 loop: CASSLGRAGLNNEQFF. DNA of the CDR3: TGCGCCAGCAGCTTGGGGCGGGCGGGACTGAACAATGAGCAGTTCTTC. The full variable domain, rest sourced from reference TRBV5-1 and TRBJ2-1, is KAGVTQTPRYLIKTRGQQVTLSCSPISGHRSVSWYQQTPGQGLQFLFEYFSETQRNKGNFPGRFSGRQFSNSRSEMNVSTLELGDSALYLCASSLGRAGLNNEQFFGPGTRLTVL.

The rearrangement joins TRBV6-5 to TRBJ2-7; TRBD2 matches at 7 bases. Germline V gene data show CDR1 as MNHEY and CDR2 as SVGAGI. V was pared by 2 bases and J by 6 bases, with 7 bases of the junction left unmatched. The CDR3 extends over 14 amino acids. CDR3 bases: TGTGCCAGCAGTTACGGCGGGAGAGTCGGCGAGCAGTACTTC. It codes for CASSYGGRVGEQYF.

The V call is TRBV5-4, the J call TRBJ1-1, with 7 bases identical to TRBD1. Germline V gene lookup returns CDR1 SGHNT and CDR2 YYREEE (reference sequence). J gave up 4 bases and V 0 bases, and 9 bases lay outside the gene matches. This CDR3 comprises 16 residues. The DNA of the CDR3 is TGTGCCAGCAGCTTGGACAGGGGTGCGCCCCTCACTGAAGCTTTCTTT. This gives the protein CASSLDRGAPLTEAFF.

This chain links TRBV10-2 with TRBJ2-7; 7 positions agree with TRBD1. Trimming cost V 6 bases and J 2 bases; bases outside gene matches: 7. This CDR3 comprises 14 residues. Looked up from germline, CDR1 is WSHSY and CDR2 is SAAADI. The CDR3, as DNA: TGCGCCAGCAGGGAACAGGGGAGCCCCTACGAGCAGTACTTC. Translation gives CASREQGSPYEQYF.

The rearrangement joins TRBV7-2 to TRBJ2-7; the D gene is possibly TRBD2 (6 bases). V was cut by 2 bases and J by 6 bases, with 14 bases left in between. The CDR3 spans 14 residues. Germline values: CDR1 SGHTA, CDR2 FQGNSA. CDR3 protein: CASSLYGSRAEQYF. The CDR3 DNA follows: TGTGCCAGCAGCTTATACGGGAGTCGGGCCGAGCAGTACTTC. The complete variable domain, with remaining parts taken from reference TRBV7-2 and TRBJ2-7, reads GAGVSQSPSNKVTEKGKDVELRCDPISGHTALYWYRQSLGQGLEFLIYFQGNSAPDKSGLPSDRFSAERTGGSVSTLTIQRTQQEDSAVYLCASSLYGSRAEQYFGPGTRLTVT.

This chain's CDR3 is CASKRSELVANNEQFF. In DNA, the CDR3 is TGTGCCAGCAAGCGATCGGAGTTAGTAGCTAACAATGAGCAGTTCTTC. This chain joins TRBV2 and TRBJ2-1; D remains ambiguous. V lost 7 bases and J lost 5, with 21 bases in between. Germline V gene lookup returns CDR1 SNHLY and CDR2 FYNNEI. The CDR3 consists of 16 residues.

The chain uses TRBV5-1 and TRBJ2-5; D possibly corresponds to TRBD2 (6 bases). CDR3 length: 14 amino acids. Trimming stripped 4 bases from V and 5 bases from J, with 15 bases between. Per the germline V gene, CDR1 is SGHRS and CDR2 is YFSETQ. The CDR3 region has the DNA TGCGCCAGCAGCCGGAGGGACTCCGGGGAGACCCAGTACTTC. Translating gives CASSRRDSGETQYF.

The CDR3 here is CASSLDNSYEQYF. The CDR3 nucleotides are TGCGCCAGCAGCTTGGACAATTCCTACGAGCAGTACTTC. This sequence joins TRBV5-1 and TRBJ2-7; D remains unclear. The CDR3 has 13 residues. V shed 0 bases and J shed 1 base, with 5 bases lying between them. Germline lookup yields CDR1 SGHRS and CDR2 YFSETQ. The full variable domain, completed using reference TRBV5-1 and TRBJ2-7, is KAGVTQTPRYLIKTRGQQVTLSCSPISGHRSVSWYQQTPGQGLQFLFEYFSETQRNKGNFPGRFSGRQFSNSRSEMNVSTLELGDSALYLCASSLDNSYEQYFGPGTRLTVT.

The rearrangement uses TRBV19 and TRBJ2-7; 10 bases are a match to TRBD1. CDR3 size: 15 residues. Germline V gene data show CDR1 as LNHDA and CDR2 as SQIVND (reference sequence). Trimming at V came to 3 bases and at J to 3 bases, leaving 5 bases not matched to a gene. The CDR3 nucleotides read TGTGCCAGTAGTATCTTAGGGACAGGGGACTACGAGCAGTACTTC. Protein sequence: CASSILGTGDYEQYF.

The rearrangement joins TRBV7-2 to TRBJ2-1; 10 bases agree with TRBD2. The CDR3 consists of 16 residues. CDR1 and CDR2 from the germline V gene are SGHTA and FQGNSA. V trimming: 6 bases; J trimming: 9 bases; junction bases outside the gene matches: 14. CDR3 protein: CASRMGGSGRAREQFF. CDR3 coding DNA: TGTGCCAGCAGAATGGGGGGCAGCGGGAGGGCACGTGAGCAGTTCTTC.

The chain combines TRBV11-2 with TRBJ2-7; TRBD2 is a possible D gene (6 bases). This CDR3 spans 15 amino acids. In germline, CDR1 is SGHAT, CDR2 FQNNGV. V was clipped by 1 base and J by 2 bases, with 12 bases between them. CDR3 DNA: TGTGCCAGCAGCTTAGCTCCTTCGGGAGCCTACGAGCAGTACTTC. Its protein is CASSLAPSGAYEQYF.

The chain carries TRBV9 and TRBJ2-7; 10 nucleotides match TRBD2. The germline V gene has CDR1 SGDLS and CDR2 YYNGEE. The V gene end was trimmed by 3 bases and the J gene end by 7 bases; junction bases not matched to a gene: 10. The CDR3 extends over 15 amino acids. The CDR3 is CASSADTGTSVEQYF. The DNA for the CDR3 is TGTGCCAGCAGCGCTGACACCGGGACTAGCGTTGAGCAGTACTTC.

This chain joins TRBV28 and TRBJ1-2; weak D call: TRBD1 (5 bases). Trimming cost V 6 bases and J 3 bases, with 11 bases left between them. Germline V gene sequence: CDR1 MDHEN, CDR2 SYDVKM. There are 13 residues in the CDR3. CDR3 amino acids: CASSPGIDYGYTF. CDR3 in DNA: TGTGCCAGCAGCCCAGGGATCGACTATGGCTACACCTTC.

This rearrangement joins TRBV7-2 to TRBJ1-1; D ambiguous. The CDR3 consists of 13 residues. The germline V gene encodes CDR1 SGHTA and CDR2 FQGNSA. V lost 2 bases and J lost 1, with 5 bases in between. CDR3 protein: CASSLSKNTEAFF. CDR3 nucleotides: TGTGCCAGCAGCTTATCTAAGAACACTGAAGCTTTCTTT.

This clone was seen a few times. The chain has TRBV28 and TRBJ1-2; 9 bases map to TRBD1. The length of the CDR3 is 15 residues. Trimming removed 2 bases from V and 5 bases from J; junction bases left unmatched: 6. In germline, CDR1 is MDHEN, CDR2 SYDVKM. The CDR3 nucleotides read TGTGCCAGCAGTTTAACAGGGGGCGGCGGGTATGGCTACACCTTC. It is translated as CASSLTGGGGYGYTF.

About this clone itself: One end of the junction fails to match germline, which may point to a read error. V and J are TRBV11-2 and TRBJ2-7; TRBD2 matches 7 bases. The CDR3 is 16 amino acids. The germline V gene encodes CDR1 SGHAT and CDR2 FQNNGV. CDR3 nucleotide sequence: TGTGCCAGCAGCCTAGAAATAGCGGGTCCGCACTACGAGCAGTACTTC. This sequence encodes CASSLEIAGPHYEQYF.

The chain links TRBV2 to TRBJ1-2; maybe TRBD1 (5 bases). Germline CDR1 and CDR2: SNHLY and FYNNEI. V shed 7 bases and J shed 8 bases, with 11 bases lying between them. The CDR3 contains 11 residues. In nucleotides, the CDR3 is TGTGCCAGCAATCAGGGTGAAGGCTACACCTTC. Its translation is CASNQGEGYTF.

This chain links TRBV4-2 with TRBJ2-1; 16 bases fit TRBD2. The CDR3 length is 21 residues. V lost 2 bases, J lost 3 bases, and 13 bases stayed unmatched. Germline V gene sequence: CDR1 LGHNA, CDR2 YNFKEQ. The chain's CDR3 is CASSQRAGTSGRAGGYNEQFF. Written as DNA, the CDR3 is TGTGCCAGCAGCCAAAGGGCCGGGACTAGCGGGAGGGCGGGGGGCTACAATGAGCAGTTCTTC.

This CDR3 reads CASSQIQGARGQPQHF. Written as DNA, the CDR3 is TGCGCCAGCAGCCAAATACAGGGGGCTCGGGGTCAGCCCCAGCATTTT. V usage is TRBV4-1 and J usage is TRBJ1-5; 9 positions agree with TRBD1. CDR1 and CDR2 (germline): MGHRA, YSYEKL. The CDR3 covers 16 residues. The V gene end was trimmed by 2 bases and the J gene end by 6 bases; junction bases not matched to a gene: 8.

In its sample, this clone was seen a few times. The J gene is TRBJ1-5, the V gene TRBV19; TRBD1 is a possible D gene (5 bases). Germline CDR1 and CDR2: LNHDA and SQIVND (reference sequence). This CDR3 region has 14 residues. V dropped 7 bases and J dropped 7 bases, with 17 bases sitting between them. The CDR3 DNA reads as TGTGCCAGTACTAAAGGGGAGGTTGGGCAGCCCCAGCATTTT. Its translation is CASTKGEVGQPQHF.

The chain combines TRBV5-4 with TRBJ1-5; 8 nucleotides align to TRBD1. Looked up from germline, CDR1 is SGHNT and CDR2 is YYREEE (reference sequence). The CDR3 spans 13 residues. Germline trimming cut 9 bases from V and 6 bases from J; bases unmatched to any gene: 8. CDR3 sequence (DNA): TGTGCCACCCGACAGGGGCGGGGTCAGCCCCAGCATTTT. It encodes CATRQGRGQPQHF.

V gene TRBV19 combines with J gene TRBJ1-3; unclear D gene. This CDR3 has 14 amino acids. CDR1 is LNHDA, CDR2 SQIVND, per germline (reference sequence). Trimming stripped 4 bases from V and 0 bases from J, with 7 bases between. CDR3: CASSNSPSGNTIYF. The CDR3 DNA is TGTGCCAGTAGTAACAGTCCCTCTGGAAACACCATATATTTT.

The chain recombines TRBV25-1 with TRBJ2-7; D is uncertain. Looked up from germline, CDR1 is MGHDK and CDR2 is SYGVNS. V was cut by 6 bases and J by 4 bases, with 7 bases left in between. CDR3 length: 11 amino acids. The CDR3 region has the DNA TGTGCCAGCAGGATAGAGTACGAGCAGTACTTC. Its translation: CASRIEYEQYF.

The rearrangement uses TRBV2 and TRBJ2-7; D unresolved. V was clipped by 5 bases and J by 2 bases, with 10 bases between them. Germline values: CDR1 SNHLY, CDR2 FYNNEI. The CDR3 covers 13 residues. The CDR3 reads CASSPTLAYEQYF. The CDR3 coding sequence is TGTGCCAGCAGTCCCACTCTAGCCTACGAGCAGTACTTC.